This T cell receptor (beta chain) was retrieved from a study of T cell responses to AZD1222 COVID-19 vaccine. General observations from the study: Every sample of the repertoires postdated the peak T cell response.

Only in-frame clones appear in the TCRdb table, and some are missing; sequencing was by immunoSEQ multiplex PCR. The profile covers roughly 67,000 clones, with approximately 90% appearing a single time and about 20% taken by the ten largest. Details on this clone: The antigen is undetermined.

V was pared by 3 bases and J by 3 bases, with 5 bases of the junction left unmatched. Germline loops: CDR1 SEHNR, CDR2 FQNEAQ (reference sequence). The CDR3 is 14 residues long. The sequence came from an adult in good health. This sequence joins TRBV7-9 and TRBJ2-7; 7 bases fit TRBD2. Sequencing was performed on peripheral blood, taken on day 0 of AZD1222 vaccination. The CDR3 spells CASSFPGLGYEQYF. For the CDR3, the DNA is TGTGCCAGCAGCTTCCCCGGACTAGGCTACGAGCAGTACTTC.